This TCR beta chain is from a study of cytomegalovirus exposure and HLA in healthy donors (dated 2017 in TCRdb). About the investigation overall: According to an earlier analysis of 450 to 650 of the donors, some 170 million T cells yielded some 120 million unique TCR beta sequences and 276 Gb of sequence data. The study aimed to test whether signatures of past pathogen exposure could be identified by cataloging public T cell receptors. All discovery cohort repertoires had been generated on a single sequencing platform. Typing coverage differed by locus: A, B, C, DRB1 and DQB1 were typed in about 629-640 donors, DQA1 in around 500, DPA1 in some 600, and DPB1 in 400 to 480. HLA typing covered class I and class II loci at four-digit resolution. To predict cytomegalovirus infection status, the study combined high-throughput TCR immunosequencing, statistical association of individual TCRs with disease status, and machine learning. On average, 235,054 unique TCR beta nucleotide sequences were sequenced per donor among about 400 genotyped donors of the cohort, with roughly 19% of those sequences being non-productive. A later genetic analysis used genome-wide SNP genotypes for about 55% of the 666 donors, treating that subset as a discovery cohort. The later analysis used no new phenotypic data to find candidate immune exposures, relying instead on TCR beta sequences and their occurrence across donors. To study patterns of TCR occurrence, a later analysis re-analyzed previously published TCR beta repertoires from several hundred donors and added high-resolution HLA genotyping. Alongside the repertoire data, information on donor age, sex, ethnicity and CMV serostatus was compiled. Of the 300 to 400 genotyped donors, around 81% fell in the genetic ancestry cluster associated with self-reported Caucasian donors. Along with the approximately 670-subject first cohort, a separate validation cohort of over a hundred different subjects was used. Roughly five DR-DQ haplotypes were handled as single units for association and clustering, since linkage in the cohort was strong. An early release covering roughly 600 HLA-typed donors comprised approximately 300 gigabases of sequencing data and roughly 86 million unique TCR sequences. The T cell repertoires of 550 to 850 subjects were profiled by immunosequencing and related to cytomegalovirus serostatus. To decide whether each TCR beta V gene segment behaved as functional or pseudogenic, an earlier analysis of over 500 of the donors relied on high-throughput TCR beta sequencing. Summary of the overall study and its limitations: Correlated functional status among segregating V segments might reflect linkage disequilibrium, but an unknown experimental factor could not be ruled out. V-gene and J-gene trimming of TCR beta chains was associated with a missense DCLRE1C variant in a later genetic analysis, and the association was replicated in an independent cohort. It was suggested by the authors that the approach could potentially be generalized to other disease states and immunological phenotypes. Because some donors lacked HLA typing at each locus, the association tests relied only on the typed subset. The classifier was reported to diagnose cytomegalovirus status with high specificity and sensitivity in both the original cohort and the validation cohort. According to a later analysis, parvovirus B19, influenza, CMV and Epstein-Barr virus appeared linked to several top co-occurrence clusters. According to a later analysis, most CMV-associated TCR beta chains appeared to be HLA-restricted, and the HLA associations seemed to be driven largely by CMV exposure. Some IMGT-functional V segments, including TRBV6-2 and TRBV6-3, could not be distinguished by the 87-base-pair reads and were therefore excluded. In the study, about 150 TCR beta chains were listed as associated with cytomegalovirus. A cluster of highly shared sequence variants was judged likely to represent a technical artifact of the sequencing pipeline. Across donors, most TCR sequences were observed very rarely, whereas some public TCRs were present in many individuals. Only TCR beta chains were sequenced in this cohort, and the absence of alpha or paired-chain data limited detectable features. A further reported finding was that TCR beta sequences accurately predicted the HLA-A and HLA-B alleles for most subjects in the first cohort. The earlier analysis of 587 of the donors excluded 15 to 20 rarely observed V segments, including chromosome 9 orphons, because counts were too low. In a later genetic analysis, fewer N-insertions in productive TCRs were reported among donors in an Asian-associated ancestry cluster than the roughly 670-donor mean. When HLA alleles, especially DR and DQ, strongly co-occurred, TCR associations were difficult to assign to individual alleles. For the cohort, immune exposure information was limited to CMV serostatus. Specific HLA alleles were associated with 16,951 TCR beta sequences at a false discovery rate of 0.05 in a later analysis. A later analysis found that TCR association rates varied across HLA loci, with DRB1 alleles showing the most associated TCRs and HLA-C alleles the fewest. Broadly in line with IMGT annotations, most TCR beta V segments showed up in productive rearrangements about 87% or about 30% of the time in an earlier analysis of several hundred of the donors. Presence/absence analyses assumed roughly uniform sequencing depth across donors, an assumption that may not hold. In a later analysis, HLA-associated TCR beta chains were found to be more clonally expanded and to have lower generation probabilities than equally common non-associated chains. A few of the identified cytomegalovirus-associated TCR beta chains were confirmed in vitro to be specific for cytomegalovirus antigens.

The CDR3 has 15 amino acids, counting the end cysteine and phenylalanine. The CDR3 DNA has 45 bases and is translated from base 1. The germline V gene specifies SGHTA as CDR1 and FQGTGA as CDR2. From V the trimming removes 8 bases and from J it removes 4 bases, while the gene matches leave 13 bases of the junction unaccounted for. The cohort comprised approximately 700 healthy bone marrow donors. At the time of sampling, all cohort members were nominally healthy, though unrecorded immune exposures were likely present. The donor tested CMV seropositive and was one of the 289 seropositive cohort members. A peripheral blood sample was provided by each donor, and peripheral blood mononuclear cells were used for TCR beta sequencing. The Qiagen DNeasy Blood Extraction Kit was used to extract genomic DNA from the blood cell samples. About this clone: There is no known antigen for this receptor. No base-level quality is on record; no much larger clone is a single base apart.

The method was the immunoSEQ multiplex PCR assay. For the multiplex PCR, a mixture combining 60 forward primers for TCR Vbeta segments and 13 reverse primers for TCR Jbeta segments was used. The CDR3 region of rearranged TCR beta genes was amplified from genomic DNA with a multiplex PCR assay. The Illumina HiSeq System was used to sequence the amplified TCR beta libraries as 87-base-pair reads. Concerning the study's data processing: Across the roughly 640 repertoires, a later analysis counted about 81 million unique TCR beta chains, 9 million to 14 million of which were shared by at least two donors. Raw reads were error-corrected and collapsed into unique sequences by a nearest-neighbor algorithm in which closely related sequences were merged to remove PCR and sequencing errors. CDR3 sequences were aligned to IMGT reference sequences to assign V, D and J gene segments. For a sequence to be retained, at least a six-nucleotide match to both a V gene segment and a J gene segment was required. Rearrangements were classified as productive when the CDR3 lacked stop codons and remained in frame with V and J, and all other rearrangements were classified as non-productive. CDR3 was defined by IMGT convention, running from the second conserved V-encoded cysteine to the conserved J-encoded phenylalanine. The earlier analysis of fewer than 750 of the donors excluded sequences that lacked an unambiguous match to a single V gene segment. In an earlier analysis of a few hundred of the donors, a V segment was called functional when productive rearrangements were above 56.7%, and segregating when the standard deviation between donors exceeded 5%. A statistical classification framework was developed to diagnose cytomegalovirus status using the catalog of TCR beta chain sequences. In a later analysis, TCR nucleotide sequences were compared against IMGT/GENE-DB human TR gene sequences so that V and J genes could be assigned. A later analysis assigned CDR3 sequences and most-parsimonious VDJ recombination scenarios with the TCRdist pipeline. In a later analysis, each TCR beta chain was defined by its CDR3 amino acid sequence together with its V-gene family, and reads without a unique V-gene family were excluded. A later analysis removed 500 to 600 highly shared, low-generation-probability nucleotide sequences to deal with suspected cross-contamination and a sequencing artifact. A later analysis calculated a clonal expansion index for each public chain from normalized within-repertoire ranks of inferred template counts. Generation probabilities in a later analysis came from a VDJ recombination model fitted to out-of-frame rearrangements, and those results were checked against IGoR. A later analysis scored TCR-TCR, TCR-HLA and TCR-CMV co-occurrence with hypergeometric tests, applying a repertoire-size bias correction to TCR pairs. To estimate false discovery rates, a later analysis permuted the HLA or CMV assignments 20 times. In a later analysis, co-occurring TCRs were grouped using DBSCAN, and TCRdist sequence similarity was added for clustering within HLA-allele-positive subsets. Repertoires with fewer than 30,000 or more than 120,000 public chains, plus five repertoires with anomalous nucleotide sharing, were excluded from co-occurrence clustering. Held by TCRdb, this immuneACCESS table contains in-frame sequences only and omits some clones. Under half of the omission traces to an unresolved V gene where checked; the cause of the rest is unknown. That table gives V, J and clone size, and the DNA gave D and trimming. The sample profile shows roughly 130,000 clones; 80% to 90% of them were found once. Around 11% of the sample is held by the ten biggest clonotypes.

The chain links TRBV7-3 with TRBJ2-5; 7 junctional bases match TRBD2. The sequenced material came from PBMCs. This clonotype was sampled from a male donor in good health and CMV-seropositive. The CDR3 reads CASAPSGTWGETQYF. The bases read TGTGCCAGCGCCCCTAGCGGCACGTGGGGAGAGACCCAGTACTTC.